The 26 T cell receptor beta chains reported below all come from one sample, sequenced in a study of T cell repertoires in aging, cancer and after chemotherapy. The template was genomic DNA from peripheral blood, not RNA. A mixed TRB-A/B primer pool amplified rearranged TRB by multiplex touch-down PCR. TCRdb passed the multiplex PCR reads through MiXCR, listing each CDR3 protein once. The data contain thousands of distinct CDR3 sequences, roughly a quarter of them singletons. The sample consisted of blood. Every receptor here comes from a human donor in good health. The donor label of this sample is uncertain.

The chain has TRBV12-3 or TRBV12-4 and TRBJ1-1, with a tentative D call TRBD1 (5 bases). This CDR3 contains 15 residues. V lost 6 bases to trimming and J lost 4 bases, with 18 bases between them. Here the CDR3 reads CASSSGGGVGTEAFF. CDR3 in DNA: TGTGCCAGCAGCTCGGGGGGGGGTGTAGGCACTGAAGCTTTCTTT.

By share, this clonotype counts as medium-sized. The chain links TRBV6-2 or TRBV6-3 to TRBJ1-2; maybe TRBD1 (6 bases). This CDR3 comprises 12 residues. The V gene lost 8 bases and the J gene lost 3 bases, with 10 bases spanning the gap. Germline V gives CDR1 MNHEY, CDR2 SVGEGT. CDR3 sequence (DNA): TGTGCCAGCTCGAGGACAGACTATGGCTACACCTTC. It encodes CASSRTDYGYTF.

This clonotype is labeled medium-sized. V is TRBV27 and J is TRBJ1-1; possible D gene TRBD1, 5 bases. Trimming left V 6 bases short and J 1 base short, with 9 bases between. The CDR3 consists of 13 residues. Per germline, CDR1 MNHEY and CDR2 SMNVEV (reference sequence). The CDR3 sequence: CASRPQGNTEAFF. CDR3 nucleotides: TGTGCCAGCAGGCCGCAGGGGAACACTGAAGCTTTCTTT.

This clonotype came up a few times. The V call is TRBV20-1, the J call TRBJ1-1; no firm D call. CDR1 and CDR2 from the germline V gene are DFQATT and SNEGSKA (reference sequence). Trimming removed 3 bases from V and 4 bases from J, with 9 bases in between. The CDR3 is 12 amino acids. The DNA of the CDR3 is TGCAGTGCTAGTGTGGGGAGCACTGAAGCTTTCTTT. Protein product: CSASVGSTEAFF.

In this sample, this clonotype turned up a few times. The V and J genes are TRBV6-4 and TRBJ1-1; D perhaps matches TRBD1 (6 bases). Germline V gene lookup returns CDR1 MRHNA and CDR2 SNTAGT. This CDR3 is 14 amino acids long. V lost 5 bases and J 1 base, leaving 11 bases between the germline ends. Here the CDR3 reads CASSFDRTNTEAFF. CDR3 nucleotide sequence: TGTGCCAGCAGTTTCGACAGGACGAACACTGAAGCTTTCTTT.

This clonotype is medium-sized within its sample. This sequence joins TRBV12-3 or TRBV12-4 and TRBJ2-5; 12 bases align to TRBD1. J lost 5 bases, V lost 6 bases, and 7 bases had no gene match. The CDR3 sequence is 15 residues long. CDR3 bases: TGTGCCAGCAGCCGGGACAGGGGGCGCGGTGAGACCCAGTACTTC. As protein: CASSRDRGRGETQYF.

The CDR3: CASSPQGQGGEKLFF. For the CDR3, the DNA is TGTGCCAGCTCACCGCAGGGACAGGGGGGCGAAAAACTGTTTTTT. The chain couples TRBV18 to TRBJ1-4, with 11 bases fitting TRBD1. V was pared by 3 bases and J by 8 bases, with 5 bases of the junction left unmatched. This CDR3 has 15 residues. The V gene's germline CDR1 is KGHSH and CDR2 LQKENI.

With regard to this clonotype: A much larger clone differs from this one at a single base, so this may be a read error. V and J are TRBV6-5 and TRBJ2-5, with 9 bases lining up with TRBD1. The CDR3 has 16 amino acids. Losses at the gene ends were 6 bases for V and 4 bases for J; bases not matched to a gene: 12. Germline CDR1 and CDR2: MNHEY and SVGAGI. This chain's CDR3 is CASRTNRDREGETQYF. The CDR3 DNA reads as TGTGCCAGCAGAACAAACCGGGACAGGGAAGGAGAGACCCAGTACTTC.

This clonotype is deemed large. This chain uses TRBV7-4 with TRBJ2-7; D possibly corresponds to TRBD2 (6 bases). CDR3 length equals 16 residues. Trimming cost V 4 bases and J 5 bases, with 21 bases left between them. Germline CDR1 is SGHVT and CDR2 is SQSDAQ. The CDR3 coding sequence is TGTGCCAGCAGCTACGGAGGGGACGGATTAAGGGACGAGCAGTACTTC. Translation gives CASSYGGDGLRDEQYF. Supplemented by reference TRBV7-4 and TRBJ2-7, the full variable domain reads GAGVSQSPRYKVAKRGRDVALRCDSISGHVTLYWYRQTLGQGSEVLTYSQSDAQRDKSGRPSGRFSAERPERSVSTLKIQRTEQGDSAVYLCASSYGGDGLRDEQYFGPGTRLTVT.

A few counts support this clonotype. This chain connects TRBV4-3 to TRBJ1-6; 7 bases map to TRBD1. Germline CDR1 and CDR2: LGHNA and YSLEER. This CDR3 has 17 residues. V lost 4 bases and J lost 10; bases outside the gene matches: 16. CDR3 sequence: CASSLAVQTGTRSPLHF. CDR3 DNA: TGCGCCAGCAGCCTAGCCGTCCAGACAGGGACGAGATCACCCCTCCACTTT.

This chain joins TRBV5-5 and TRBJ1-5, with D perhaps TRBD1 (6 bases). This CDR3 spans 15 amino acids. CDR1 and CDR2 from the germline V gene are SGHKS and YYEKEE (reference sequence). V was cut by 4 bases and J by 7 bases, with 18 bases left in between. In nucleotides, the CDR3 is TGTGCCAGCAGCGAAAGCCGACAGGTGGTACAGCCCCAGCATTTT. Translating gives CASSESRQVVQPQHF.

By sample share, this clonotype is medium-sized (0.01 to 0.1%). This chain uses TRBV6-5 with TRBJ2-3; D is uncertain. V dropped 5 bases and J dropped 6 bases, with 21 bases sitting between them. The CDR3 extends over 16 amino acids. The V gene's germline CDR1 is MNHEY and CDR2 SVGAGI. This chain's CDR3 is CASSLHTMGILDTQYF. DNA for the CDR3: TGTGCCAGCAGTCTACACACGATGGGGATCTTGGATACGCAGTATTTT.

This rearrangement joins TRBV5-1 to TRBJ2-1, with 12 positions matching TRBD2. V dropped 5 bases and J dropped 4; count of bases not matched to a gene: 10. Germline CDR1 and CDR2: SGHRS and YFSETQ. The CDR3 runs 17 residues. The CDR3 nucleotides are TGCGCCAGCAGTTGGTCTAGCGGGAGGGCCGGGTACAATGAGCAGTTCTTC. Protein sequence: CASSWSSGRAGYNEQFF.

This clonotype rates as medium-sized. This CDR3 reads CASSYSGDTQYF. Here the CDR3 DNA reads TGTGCCAGCAGTTACTCGGGGGATACGCAGTATTTT. The chain has TRBV6-5 and TRBJ2-3, with D hard to call. Trimming took off 0 bases at V and 6 bases at J, with 4 bases between the two ends. Germline loops: CDR1 MNHEY, CDR2 SVGAGI. This CDR3 comprises 12 residues.

This clonotype was counted a few times. This chain joins TRBV7-2 and TRBJ2-7; 9 bases line up with TRBD1. V trimming: 7 bases; J trimming: 3 bases; junction bases outside the gene matches: 7. Germline V lookup: CDR1 SGHTA, CDR2 FQGNSA. The CDR3 is made up of 14 amino acids. The CDR3 loop is CASTLDRGDYEQYF. The CDR3 DNA reads TGTGCCAGCACCTTGGACAGGGGAGACTACGAGCAGTACTTC.

The chain recombines TRBV5-1 with TRBJ2-5, with TRBD2 identical over 11 bases. Germline V gives CDR1 SGHRS, CDR2 YFSETQ. The CDR3 is 16 residues long. With 5 bases clipped from V and 7 bases from J, the junction kept 13 bases outside the gene matches. CDR3 residues: CASSSVDSGGAGTQYF. The CDR3 bases are TGCGCCAGCAGTTCTGTAGATAGCGGGGGGGCCGGGACCCAGTACTTC.

The rearrangement joins TRBV7-6 to TRBJ2-2, with TRBD1 identical over 10 bases. Germline V lookup: CDR1 SGHVS, CDR2 FNYEAQ. The junction had 2 bases not matched to a gene; V was cut back by 1 base and J by 6 bases. CDR3 length: 15 amino acids. The CDR3 DNA follows: TGTGCCAGCAGCTTAGTAGGGACAGGGGCCGGGGAGCTGTTTTTT. Residues: CASSLVGTGAGELFF.

The chain recombines TRBV19 with TRBJ1-1, with D perhaps matching TRBD1 (5 bases). V was pared by 9 bases and J by 4 bases, with 18 bases between. The CDR3 has 14 amino acids. The germline gives CDR1 LNHDA, CDR2 SQIVND (reference sequence). CDR3 DNA: TGTGCCAGCAGCCTGGGCCCCGGGACCACTGAAGCTTTCTTT. This encodes CASSLGPGTTEAFF.

J is TRBJ2-5 and V is TRBV10-2; no firm D call. CDR3 length: 15 amino acids. V lost 4 bases, J lost 4 bases, and 16 bases lay in between. Germline CDR1 is WSHSY and CDR2 is SAAADI. CDR3 in DNA: TGCGCCAGCAGTGGATTAACCCTGGTTGCAGAGACCCAGTACTTC. Protein sequence: CASSGLTLVAETQYF.

By share, this clonotype counts as medium-sized. The J gene is TRBJ2-2, the V gene TRBV6-5, with D hard to call. Trimming took off 1 base at V and 4 bases at J, with 7 bases between the two ends. Germline V gives CDR1 MNHEY, CDR2 SVGAGI. The CDR3 runs to 14 residues. The CDR3 DNA is TGTGCCAGCAGTTACTTCTCTCTCACCGGGGAGCTGTTTTTT. Protein sequence: CASSYFSLTGELFF.

This clonotype occurred a few times. In DNA, the CDR3 is TGCGCCAGCAGCTCGGACAGGGCCCCCGGCGAGACCCAGTACTTC. The encoded protein is CASSSDRAPGETQYF. This rearrangement joins TRBV5-1 to TRBJ2-5; 8 positions agree with TRBD1. V trimming: 3 bases; J trimming: 5 bases; junction bases outside the gene matches: 9. This CDR3 is 15 amino acids long. CDR1 is SGHRS and CDR2 is YFSETQ in the germline V gene.

This clonotype counts as medium-sized. V and J are TRBV15 and TRBJ2-1, with TRBD1 as a possible D gene (6 bases). CDR3 length: 15 residues. Deletions cut 0 bases from V and 4 bases from J, with 10 bases between. The germline V gene encodes CDR1 LNHNV and CDR2 YYDKDF (reference sequence). CDR3 in amino acids: CATSREGAKYNEQFF. The CDR3 DNA reads TGTGCCACCAGCAGAGAGGGGGCCAAGTACAATGAGCAGTTCTTC.

The chain uses TRBV6-5 and TRBJ1-1; D gene unclear. The V end was cut by 1 base, the J end by 3 bases, with 15 bases between. CDR3 length: 16 residues. CDR1 MNHEY and CDR2 SVGAGI come from the germline V gene. Here the CDR3 reads CASSYFRIGADTEAFF. The CDR3 DNA reads as TGTGCCAGCAGTTACTTCCGGATTGGAGCTGACACTGAAGCTTTCTTT.

In its sample, this clonotype is medium-sized. This chain joins TRBV5-6 and TRBJ2-3; tentatively, D is TRBD2 (7 bases). In germline, CDR1 is SGHDT, CDR2 YYEEEE. Trimming removed 2 bases from V and 1 base from J, with 17 bases in between. The CDR3 runs to 17 residues. DNA for the CDR3: TGTGCCAGCAGCTTTGAGGGGGGGCTAACCGGCACAGATACGCAGTATTTT. Encoded protein: CASSFEGGLTGTDTQYF.

This chain connects TRBV20-1 to TRBJ1-2; no reliable D call. The CDR3 contains 15 residues. Germline CDR1 is DFQATT and CDR2 is SNEGSKA (reference sequence). Trimming took 7 bases from V and 3 from J, leaving 21 bases between them. CDR3 DNA: TGCAGTGTAACCGGGTCCCGGGTTGGTGACTATGGCTACACCTTC. Protein sequence: CSVTGSRVGDYGYTF.

Within the sample, this clonotype is medium-sized. This chain connects TRBV19 to TRBJ2-4; D is possibly TRBD1 (5 bases). The V and J ends lost 6 bases and 8 bases respectively, with 11 bases between them. There are 12 residues in the CDR3. Looked up from germline, CDR1 is LNHDA and CDR2 is SQIVND (reference sequence). CDR3 coding DNA: TGTGCCAGTAGAGTAGGGGCGGACATTCAGTACTTC. The encoded protein is CASRVGADIQYF.